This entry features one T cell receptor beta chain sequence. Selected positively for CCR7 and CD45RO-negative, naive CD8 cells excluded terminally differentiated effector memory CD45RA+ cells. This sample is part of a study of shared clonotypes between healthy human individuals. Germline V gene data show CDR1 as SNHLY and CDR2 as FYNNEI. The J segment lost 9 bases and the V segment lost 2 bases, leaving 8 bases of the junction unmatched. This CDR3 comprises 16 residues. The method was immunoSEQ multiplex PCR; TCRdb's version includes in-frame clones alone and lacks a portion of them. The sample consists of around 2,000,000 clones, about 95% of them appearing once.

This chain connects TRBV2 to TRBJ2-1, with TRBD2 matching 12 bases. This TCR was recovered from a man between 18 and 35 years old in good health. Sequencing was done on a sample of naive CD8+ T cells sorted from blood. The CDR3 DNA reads TGTGCCAGCAGTGAACTCTCTAGCGGGGGGGCCGTTGAGCAGTTCTTC. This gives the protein CASSELSSGGAVEQFF.